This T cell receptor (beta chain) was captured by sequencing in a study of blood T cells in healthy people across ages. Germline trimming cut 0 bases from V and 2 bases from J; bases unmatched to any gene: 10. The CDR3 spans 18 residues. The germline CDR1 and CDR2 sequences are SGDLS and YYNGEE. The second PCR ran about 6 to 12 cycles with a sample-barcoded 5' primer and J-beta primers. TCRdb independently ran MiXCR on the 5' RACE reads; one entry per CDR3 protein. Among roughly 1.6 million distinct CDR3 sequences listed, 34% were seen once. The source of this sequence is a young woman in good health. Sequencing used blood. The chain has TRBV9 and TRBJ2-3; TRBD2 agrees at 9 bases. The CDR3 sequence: CASSVAGGGLATTDTQYF. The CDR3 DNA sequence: TGTGCCAGCAGCGTAGCCGGGGGGGGACTAGCAACCACAGATACGCAGTATTTT.